This TCR beta chain was found in a study of blood T cell repertoires in COVID-19. Sequenced by immunoSEQ multiplex PCR; TCRdb stores in-frame clones only, minus some. The table has 62,000 or so clones, 65% to 90% seen once. The germline V and J ends were trimmed by 2 bases and 3 bases, with 20 bases remaining between them. Germline V gene lookup returns CDR1 SGHRS and CDR2 YFSETQ. This CDR3 comprises 17 residues. The receptor comes from a woman aged 55-75 years with acute or convalescent COVID-19. V is TRBV5-1 and J is TRBJ1-1; a possible D gene is TRBD1 (6 bases). The sample comprised peripheral blood. CDR3 nucleotides: TGCGCCAGCAGCTTAAATTTCCGTAACACAGGGTACACTGAAGCTTTCTTT. This translates into CASSLNFRNTGYTEAFF.